Listed below are T cell receptor beta chains from one sample, sequenced in a study of CD8 T cells in ankylosing spondylitis. From the 5' RACE reads, TCRdb called clonotypes with MiXCR, one entry per CDR3 protein. The table has 85,000 to 90,000 distinct CDR3 sequences, 27% seen once. The sample taken for sequencing was blood, either unsorted or a sorted T cell fraction (not recorded which). The receptors shown here come from a male donor with ankylosing spondylitis or in good health (not recorded which). Each CDR3 is given with its conserved first and last residue. D genes are given only for firm matches. Rows may omit the clone size; those that give it use once, few, many or a size class.

CDR3 DNA,CDR3 protein,J gene,clone size,V gene,D gene
TGTGCCAGCAGCTGGGGACCGGAGGCGGGAAACACCATATATTTT,CASSWGPEAGNTIYF,TRBJ1-3,NA,TRBV7-2,NA
TGCAGTGCTAGGGGGGCATATGAGCAGTTCTTC,CSARGAYEQFF,TRBJ2-1,NA,TRBV20-1,NA
TGCAGTGCTAGTCTGGGGCGCTATGGCTACACCTTC,CSASLGRYGYTF,TRBJ1-2,NA,TRBV20-1,NA
TGTGCCACCAGCAGACGTACTAGCGGGAGGGCGTCGGGGGAGCTGTTTTTT,CATSRRTSGRASGELFF,TRBJ2-2,few,TRBV15,TRBD2
TGTGCCGGCAAAGCTAGCGGGGGGTACCAAGAGACCCAGTACTTC,CAGKASGGYQETQYF,TRBJ2-5,NA,TRBV2,TRBD2
TGTGCCAGCAGCACGAACACCGGGGAGCTGTTTTTT,CASSTNTGELFF,TRBJ2-2,few,TRBV28,NA
TGTGCCAGCGCCAGCACGACAGGAACTCCCTGGGATATTGACACCGGGGAGCTGTTTTTT,CASASTTGTPWDIDTGELFF,TRBJ2-2,few,TRBV6-2/TRBV6-3,NA
TGTGCCAGCAGGCCGACGCTATACGGGAGCTACAATGAGCAGTTCTTC,CASRPTLYGSYNEQFF,TRBJ2-1,NA,TRBV7-2,NA
TGTGCCAGCAGGTCAAGAATGGGACTAGATTTGACAGATACGCAGTATTTT,CASRSRMGLDLTDTQYF,TRBJ2-3,NA,TRBV3-1,TRBD2
TGTGCCAGCAGCGCCACAACGACCTCAGGGGTTGGTGCCGGGGAGCTGTTTTTT,CASSATTTSGVGAGELFF,TRBJ2-2,NA,TRBV7-3,NA
TGCGCCAGCAGCTTGGCTGGGGGTGATACGCAGTATTTT,CASSLAGGDTQYF,TRBJ2-3,NA,TRBV5-1,NA
TGTGCCACCAGTGATTCAGGGGTTAGCGGGACACCTTTCGCCACCGGGGAGCTGTTTTTT,CATSDSGVSGTPFATGELFF,TRBJ2-2,few,TRBV24-1,TRBD2
TGCGCCAGCAGCTTGCCAGGGCGCTCTGGGGCCAACGTCCTGACTTTC,CASSLPGRSGANVLTF,TRBJ2-6,NA,TRBV5-1,NA
TGTGCCACCGCCGGTCGGCGGGGGGAACGCACAGATACGCAGTATTTT,CATAGRRGERTDTQYF,TRBJ2-3,NA,TRBV4-2,TRBD2
TGTGCCAGCAGCCCGTCCCTAGCGGGAGAAACCGGGGAGCTGTTTTTT,CASSPSLAGETGELFF,TRBJ2-2,few,TRBV12-3/TRBV12-4,TRBD2